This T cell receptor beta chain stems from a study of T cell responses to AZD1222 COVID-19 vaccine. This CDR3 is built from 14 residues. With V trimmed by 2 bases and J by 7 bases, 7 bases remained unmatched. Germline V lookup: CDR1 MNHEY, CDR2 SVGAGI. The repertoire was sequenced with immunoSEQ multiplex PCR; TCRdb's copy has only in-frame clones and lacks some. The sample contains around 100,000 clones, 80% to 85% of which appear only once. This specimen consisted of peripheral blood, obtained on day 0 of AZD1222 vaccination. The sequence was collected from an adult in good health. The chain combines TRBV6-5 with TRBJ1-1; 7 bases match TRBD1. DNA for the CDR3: TGTGCCAGCAGTTACGCGACAGGGATTGGTGAAGCTTTCTTT. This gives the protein CASSYATGIGEAFF.